This T cell receptor beta chain stems from a study of T cells in Graves' hyperthyroidism and ophthalmopathy. The CDR3 sequence is 15 residues long. From germline, CDR1 is SGHTS and CDR2 YDEGEE. The V gene lost 0 bases and the J gene lost 4 bases, with 13 bases spanning the gap. The authors deemed Graves' hyperthyroidism stable absent ophthalmopathy progression within 18 months. Clinicians diagnosed patients from clinical symptoms, serum thyroxine and TRAb, thyroid ultrasound and orbital computed tomography. This clonotype has just a few counts. Its antigen is unknown. Amplified TCR beta CDR3 regions came from RNA transcripts. HTBI primers were the set used in a first-round RT-PCR of the TCR CDR3. TCRdb reprocessed the multiplex PCR reads via MiXCR and lists one record per CDR3 protein. This table holds a few hundred thousand distinct CDR3 sequences, approximately 15% found once. General observations from the study: Separating ophthalmopathy from stable hyperthyroidism was achieved by a 13 V-J model. Blood samples included most of the expanded thyroid clonotypes exceeding 0.001.

The sequencing input was blood. This clonotype was sampled from a young woman with Graves' hyperthyroidism. The V call is TRBV5-8, the J call TRBJ1-2; no reliable D call. The CDR3 loop reads CASSLGTALIYGYTF. In DNA, the CDR3 is TGTGCCAGCAGCTTGGGCACAGCTTTAATCTATGGCTACACCTTC. The complete variable domain, with remaining parts taken from reference TRBV5-8 and TRBJ1-2, reads EAGVTQSPTHLIKTRGQQATLRCSPISGHTSVYWYQQALGLGLQFLLWYDEGEERNRGNFPPRFSGRQFPNYSSELNVNALELEDSALYLCASSLGTALIYGYTFGSGTRLTVV.